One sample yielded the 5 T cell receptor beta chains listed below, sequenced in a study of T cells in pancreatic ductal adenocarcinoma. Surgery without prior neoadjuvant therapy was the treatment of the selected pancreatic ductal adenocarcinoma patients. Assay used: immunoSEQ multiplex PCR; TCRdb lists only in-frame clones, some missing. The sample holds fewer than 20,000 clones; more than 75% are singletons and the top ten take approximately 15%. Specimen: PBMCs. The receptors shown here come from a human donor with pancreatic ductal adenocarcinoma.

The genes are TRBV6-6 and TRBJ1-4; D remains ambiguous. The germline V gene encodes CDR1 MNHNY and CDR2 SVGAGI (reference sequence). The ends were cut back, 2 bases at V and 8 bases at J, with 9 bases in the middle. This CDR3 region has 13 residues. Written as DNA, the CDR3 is TGTGCCAGCAGTTACATCGGGGTGGAAAAACTGTTTTTT. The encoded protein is CASSYIGVEKLFF.

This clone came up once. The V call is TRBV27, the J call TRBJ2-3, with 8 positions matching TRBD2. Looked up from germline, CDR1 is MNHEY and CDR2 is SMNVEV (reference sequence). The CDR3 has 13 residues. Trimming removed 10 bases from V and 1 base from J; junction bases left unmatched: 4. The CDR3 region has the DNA TGTGCCACCGGGAGGGCCGGCACAGATACGCAGTATTTT. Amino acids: CATGRAGTDTQYF.

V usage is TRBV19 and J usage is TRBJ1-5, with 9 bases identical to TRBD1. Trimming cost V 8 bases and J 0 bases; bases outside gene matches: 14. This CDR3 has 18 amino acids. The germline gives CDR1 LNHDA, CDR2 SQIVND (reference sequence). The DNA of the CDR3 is TGTGCCAGTTCGATTGACAGGGGGAATGATTATAGCAATCAGCCCCAGCATTTT. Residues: CASSIDRGNDYSNQPQHF.

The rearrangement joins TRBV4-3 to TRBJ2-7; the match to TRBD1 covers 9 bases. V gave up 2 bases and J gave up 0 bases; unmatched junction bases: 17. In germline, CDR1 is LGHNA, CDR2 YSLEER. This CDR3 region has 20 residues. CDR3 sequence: CASSQSRPGTGIFSSYEQYF. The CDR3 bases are TGCGCCAGCAGCCAATCGCGGCCAGGGACAGGGATCTTCAGCTCCTACGAGCAGTACTTC.

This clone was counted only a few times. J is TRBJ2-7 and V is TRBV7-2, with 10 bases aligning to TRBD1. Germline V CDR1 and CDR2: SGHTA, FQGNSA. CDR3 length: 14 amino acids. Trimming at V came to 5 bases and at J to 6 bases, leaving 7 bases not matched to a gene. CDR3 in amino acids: CASSRQGAFGEQYF. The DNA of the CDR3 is TGTGCCAGCAGCCGACAGGGGGCATTCGGCGAGCAGTACTTC.